This T cell receptor (beta chain) originates from a study of blood T cells in healthy people across ages. The authors ran a second PCR of roughly 7 to 11 cycles using a sample-barcoded 5' primer and a J-beta primer mix. TCRdb recomputed calls from the 5' RACE reads with MiXCR, one row per CDR3 protein. The table has about 800,000 distinct CDR3 sequences, about three fifths seen once. Germline loops: CDR1 LNHNV, CDR2 YYDKDF (reference sequence). V dropped 0 bases and J dropped 4 bases, with 12 bases sitting between them. This CDR3 is built from 15 residues. This receptor was identified in a man aged 30 to 45 in good health. The chain links TRBV15 to TRBJ1-2; D uncertain. Sequenced sample: blood. The CDR3 region has the DNA TGTGCCACCAGCAGAGATGGTGAAGGCCCCTATGGCTACACCTTC. The encoded protein is CATSRDGEGPYGYTF.